The rows below give T cell receptor beta chains drawn from one sample of a study of response to subunit inactivated influenza vaccine. In TCRdb, the RT-PCR reads were re-called with MiXCR into one record per CDR3 protein. Found here are 800,000 to 1,000,000 distinct CDR3 sequences, around 20% of them singletons; the top ten hold roughly 10%. Sample: PBMCs from blood, taken more than 4 days after vaccination. The receptors derive from a man aged 50 to 60 who received an inactivated influenza vaccine. CDR3s include the opening cysteine and the closing phenylalanine or tryptophan. Fields, in order: J gene, clone size, D gene, V gene, CDR3 length, CDR3 protein, CDR3 DNA. The D gene is left open where the match is weak. Clone size is given for some rows only: seen once, a few or many times, or a class if the clone is expanded.

j_gene: TRBJ2-1; abundance: few; d_gene: NA; v_gene: TRBV5-1; len: 12; CDR3aa: CASSVQGPEQFF; CDR3nt: TGCGCCAGCAGCGTACAGGGACCTGAGCAGTTCTTC
j_gene: TRBJ2-3; abundance: many; d_gene: NA; v_gene: TRBV20-1; len: 12; CDR3aa: CSAGRGTDTQYF; CDR3nt: TGCAGTGCTGGGCGGGGCACAGATACGCAGTATTTT
j_gene: TRBJ2-1; abundance: many; d_gene: TRBD1; v_gene: TRBV29-1; len: 12; CDR3aa: CSVVGSGGIQFF; CDR3nt: TGCAGCGTTGTCGGGTCAGGGGGCATACAGTTCTTC
j_gene: TRBJ2-5; abundance: few; d_gene: NA; v_gene: TRBV6-5; len: 15; CDR3aa: CASSYSTGDGETQYF; CDR3nt: TGTGCCAGCAGTTACTCGACGGGGGACGGGGAGACCCAGTACTTC
j_gene: TRBJ2-1; abundance: NA; d_gene: TRBD2; v_gene: TRBV7-6; len: 14; CDR3aa: CASSRLAGAGEQFF; CDR3nt: TGTGCCAGCAGCCGACTAGCGGGAGCTGGTGAGCAGTTCTTC
j_gene: TRBJ1-1; abundance: NA; d_gene: TRBD1; v_gene: TRBV2; len: 12; CDR3aa: CASLTGGTEAFF; CDR3nt: TGTGCCAGTCTCACAGGGGGGACTGAAGCTTTCTTT
j_gene: TRBJ2-3; abundance: NA; d_gene: NA; v_gene: TRBV20-1; len: 16; CDR3aa: CSATSRQRGGTDTQYF; CDR3nt: TGCAGTGCTACCAGTCGACAGCGCGGTGGGACAGATACGCAGTATTTT
j_gene: TRBJ2-3; abundance: NA; d_gene: TRBD2; v_gene: TRBV29-1; len: 14; CDR3aa: CSVSGGAVTDTQYF; CDR3nt: TGCAGCGTTAGCGGGGGGGCTGTCACAGATACGCAGTATTTT
j_gene: TRBJ2-1; abundance: few; d_gene: NA; v_gene: TRBV7-8; len: 17; CDR3aa: CASSPLTAIGSYNEQFF; CDR3nt: TGTGCCAGCAGCCCTTTGACGGCGATAGGCTCCTACAATGAGCAGTTCTTC
j_gene: TRBJ2-6; abundance: NA; d_gene: NA; v_gene: TRBV5-6; len: 17; CDR3aa: CASSFGGGPYGANVLTF; CDR3nt: TGTGCCAGCAGCTTTGGGGGAGGCCCCTACGGGGCCAACGTCCTGACTTTC
j_gene: TRBJ1-1; abundance: few; d_gene: TRBD1; v_gene: TRBV10-3; len: 13; CDR3aa: CAISADRGPEAFF; CDR3nt: TGTGCCATCAGTGCTGACAGGGGGCCTGAAGCTTTCTTT
j_gene: TRBJ2-7; abundance: NA; d_gene: NA; v_gene: TRBV20-1; len: 13; CDR3aa: CSARETLANEQYF; CDR3nt: TGCAGTGCTAGAGAGACCCTCGCCAACGAGCAGTACTTC
j_gene: TRBJ1-4; abundance: NA; d_gene: TRBD1; v_gene: TRBV7-2; len: 15; CDR3aa: CASSLGGTGSEKLFF; CDR3nt: TGTGCCAGCAGCTTAGGGGGGACAGGGAGTGAAAAACTGTTTTTT